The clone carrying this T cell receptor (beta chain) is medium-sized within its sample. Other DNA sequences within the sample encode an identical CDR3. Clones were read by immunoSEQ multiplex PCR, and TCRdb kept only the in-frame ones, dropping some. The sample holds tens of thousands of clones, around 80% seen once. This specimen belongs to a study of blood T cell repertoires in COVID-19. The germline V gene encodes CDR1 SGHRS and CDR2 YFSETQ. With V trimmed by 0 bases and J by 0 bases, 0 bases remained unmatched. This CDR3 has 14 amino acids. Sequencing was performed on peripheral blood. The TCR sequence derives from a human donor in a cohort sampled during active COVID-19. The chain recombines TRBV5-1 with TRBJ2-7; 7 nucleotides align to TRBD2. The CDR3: CASSLAGGSYEQYF. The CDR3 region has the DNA TGCGCCAGCAGCTTGGCGGGGGGCTCCTACGAGCAGTACTTC.